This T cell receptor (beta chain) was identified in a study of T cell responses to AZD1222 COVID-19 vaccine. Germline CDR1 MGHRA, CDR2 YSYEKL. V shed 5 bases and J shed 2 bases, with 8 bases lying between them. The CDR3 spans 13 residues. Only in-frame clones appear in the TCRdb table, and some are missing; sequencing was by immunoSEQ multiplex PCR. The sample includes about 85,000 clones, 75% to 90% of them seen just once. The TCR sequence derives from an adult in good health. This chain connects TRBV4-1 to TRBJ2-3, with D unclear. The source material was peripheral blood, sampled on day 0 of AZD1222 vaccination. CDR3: CASSSRDTDTQYF. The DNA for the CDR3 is TGCGCCAGCAGCTCCCGAGACACAGATACGCAGTATTTT.